A single sample is the source of the 16 T cell receptor beta chains below, sequenced in a study of cytomegalovirus exposure and HLA in healthy donors. PCR involved 60 Vbeta and 13 Jbeta primers. TCRdb keeps only in-frame clones here, not all; method: immunoSEQ multiplex PCR. The data contain about 200,000 clones, 70% to 80% of them singletons. The specimen was PBMCs. The receptors originated from a woman aged 45 to 65 in good health and CMV-seronegative.

The V gene is TRBV7-2, the J gene TRBJ1-1; D not resolved. The CDR3 consists of 15 residues. Germline V gives CDR1 SGHTA, CDR2 FQGNSA. V was shortened by 3 bases and J by 5 bases, with 16 bases between the two germline ends. Here the CDR3 reads CASSFSGGVGTEAFF. CDR3 in DNA: TGTGCCAGCAGCTTCTCGGGCGGGGTGGGGACTGAAGCTTTCTTT.

In nucleotides, the CDR3 is TGCGCCAGCAGCCAAGATTCCACAATACTGAACACTGAAGCTTTCTTT. Translated: CASSQDSTILNTEAFF. The chain recombines TRBV4-3 with TRBJ1-1; the D is unclear. Germline lookup yields CDR1 LGHNA and CDR2 YSLEER. This CDR3 contains 16 residues. V lost 0 bases to trimming and J lost 0 bases, with 11 bases between them.

J is TRBJ1-3 and V is TRBV5-1, with D possibly TRBD1 on 6 matching bases. Deletions cut 0 bases from V and 0 bases from J, with 13 bases between. Germline lookup yields CDR1 SGHRS and CDR2 YFSETQ. The CDR3 loop spans 17 amino acids. The DNA for the CDR3 is TGCGCCAGCAGCTTGGGTCTTACAGGGATCTCTGGAAACACCATATATTTT. Protein: CASSLGLTGISGNTIYF.

This rearrangement joins TRBV11-2 to TRBJ2-5; D is undetermined. The V gene lost 6 bases and the J gene lost 1 base, with 15 bases spanning the gap. The CDR3 length is 15 residues. CDR1 is SGHAT and CDR2 is FQNNGV in the germline V gene. DNA of the CDR3: TGTGCCAGCAGACCCGTTAGACATCCCCAAGAGACCCAGTACTTC. This gives the protein CASRPVRHPQETQYF.

The CDR3 region is CASSLRQSSGANVLTF. The DNA of the CDR3 is TGTGCCAGCAGTCTACGACAGAGCTCTGGGGCCAACGTCCTGACTTTC. The chain links TRBV2 to TRBJ2-6; a weak D match, TRBD1 (5 bases). The CDR3 runs to 16 residues. The germline CDR1 and CDR2 sequences are SNHLY and FYNNEI. Trimming took 5 bases from V and 0 from J, leaving 11 bases between them.

The chain joins TRBV2 to TRBJ2-3, with 7 positions matching TRBD2. J was trimmed by 4 bases and V by 6 bases; bases with no gene match: 10. Germline V gene data show CDR1 as SNHLY and CDR2 as FYNNEI. This CDR3 is built from 15 residues. The CDR3 DNA is TGTGCCAGCAGAGTTAGCGGGTCGGGGCCAGATACGCAGTATTTT. Residues: CASRVSGSGPDTQYF.

The rearrangement uses TRBV7-3 and TRBJ2-1; D not resolved. The germline V gene encodes CDR1 SGHTA and CDR2 FQGTGA. The V gene lost 1 base and the J gene lost 6 bases, with 7 bases spanning the gap. The CDR3 spans 13 residues. CDR3 amino acids: CASSLIQSNEQFF. The CDR3 DNA sequence: TGTGCCAGCAGCTTAATCCAGTCCAATGAGCAGTTCTTC.

The V gene is TRBV28, the J gene TRBJ2-5; a possible D gene is TRBD1 (7 bases). Looked up from germline, CDR1 is MDHEN and CDR2 is SYDVKM. The V and J ends lost 2 bases and 1 base respectively, with 14 bases between them. The CDR3 is made up of 16 amino acids. This chain's CDR3 is CASSLAQGGGQETQYF. CDR3 DNA sequence: TGTGCCAGCAGTTTAGCCCAGGGGGGAGGCCAAGAGACCCAGTACTTC.

This rearrangement joins TRBV2 to TRBJ2-1; 10 positions agree with TRBD1. Germline CDR1 SNHLY, CDR2 FYNNEI. V lost 8 bases to trimming and J lost 7 bases; unmatched junction nucleotides: 5. The CDR3 has 13 residues. The DNA for the CDR3 is TGTGCCAGCGAGGGACAGGGGCGGAATGAGCAGTTCTTC. The encoded protein is CASEGQGRNEQFF.

This sequence joins TRBV5-1 and TRBJ2-3; TRBD1 matches at 7 bases. The CDR3 sequence is 17 residues long. Looked up from germline, CDR1 is SGHRS and CDR2 is YFSETQ. V was clipped by 5 bases and J by 0 bases; unmatched bases: 12. The CDR3 is CASRTQGIGVSTDTQYF. The CDR3 nucleotides are TGCGCCAGCAGAACACAGGGGATCGGGGTCAGCACAGATACGCAGTATTTT.

V and J are TRBV6-1 and TRBJ2-6, with TRBD1 matching over 8 bases. CDR1 and CDR2 from the germline V gene are MNHNS and SASEGT. V lost 3 bases and J lost 4; bases outside the gene matches: 11. The CDR3 sequence is 18 residues long. This chain's CDR3 is CASSDGTGLGAGANVLTF. DNA of the CDR3: TGTGCCAGCAGTGATGGGACAGGTCTCGGGGCCGGGGCCAACGTCCTGACTTTC.

As to this clone: A read error may explain this, as a much larger clone is one base away. This sequence joins TRBV6-1 and TRBJ1-1; D remains ambiguous. The CDR3 covers 13 residues. Per the germline V gene, CDR1 is MNHNS and CDR2 is SASEGT. Between the trimmed V and J ends, which lost 4 bases and 0 bases, there was a span of 6 bases. The DNA for the CDR3 is TGTGCCAGCAGTGGACACGTGAACACTGAAGCTTTCTTT. It translates to CASSGHVNTEAFF.

The chain combines TRBV14 with TRBJ2-3; D is ambiguous. The germline V and J ends were trimmed by 3 bases and 7 bases, with 5 bases remaining between them. The CDR3 sequence is 11 residues long. Germline V gives CDR1 SGHDN, CDR2 FVKESK. CDR3 protein: CASSHKNTQYF. CDR3 DNA sequence: TGTGCCAGCAGCCATAAAAATACGCAGTATTTT.

This clone was detected only once. This chain joins TRBV9 and TRBJ1-3; no clear D. V shed 4 bases and J shed 0 bases, with 14 bases lying between them. This CDR3 is built from 16 residues. Germline CDR1 is SGDLS and CDR2 is YYNGEE. CDR3: CASSTSLSISGNTIYF. CDR3 sequence (DNA): TGTGCCAGCAGCACGAGTTTGTCGATCTCTGGAAACACCATATATTTT.

This clone was recorded only once. At one end, the junction sequence differs from germline, possibly due to a read error. The V gene is TRBV7-8, the J gene TRBJ1-1; maybe TRBD1 (5 bases). CDR3 length: 14 amino acids. The germline V gene has CDR1 SGHVS and CDR2 FQNEAQ. This CDR3 reads CASSLAQGATGAFF. The CDR3 DNA reads as TGTGCCAGCAGCTTAGCGCAAGGGGCCACTGGAGCTTTCTTT.

The chain is built from TRBV6-4 and TRBJ2-7; D possibly corresponds to TRBD2 (5 bases). CDR3 length: 13 amino acids. V was cut by 4 bases and J by 2 bases, with 9 bases left in between. Germline V CDR1 and CDR2: MRHNA, SNTAGT. The CDR3 protein is CASSAEATYEQYF. CDR3 DNA: TGTGCCAGCAGTGCGGAGGCCACCTACGAGCAGTACTTC.